This T cell receptor (beta chain) was sequenced for a study of cytomegalovirus exposure and HLA in healthy donors. Study results and caveats: HLA restriction was apparent for most CMV-associated TCR beta chains in a later analysis. Later analysis identified several of the most significant clusters that appeared linked to common viral pathogens. In terms of immune exposure information, only CMV serostatus was available. TCR beta chain V- and J-gene trimming was linked, in a later analysis, to a missense variant in DCLRE1C.

V trimming: 3 bases; J trimming: 5 bases; junction bases outside the gene matches: 4. This CDR3 is 15 amino acids long. CDR1 is SSHAT and CDR2 is FNYEAQ in the germline V gene (reference sequence). The primer mix had 60 Vbeta and 13 Jbeta primers. The assay was immunoSEQ multiplex PCR, and TCRdb's table has in-frame clones only and misses some. The sample has 150,000 to 200,000 clones; 77% are singletons. In the case of this clone: Its target is unknown.

The sample comprised PBMCs. This receptor was obtained from a woman between 25 and 40 years old in good health and CMV-seropositive. V and J are TRBV7-7 and TRBJ2-3, with TRBD1 matching over 11 bases. The CDR3 region has the DNA TGTGCCAGCAGCTTCGGACAGGGGGCATTAGATACGCAGTATTTT. Amino acid sequence: CASSFGQGALDTQYF.